The clone carrying this T cell receptor beta chain was observed at least ten times. The target antigen is unknown. This sample is drawn from a study of identical twins. One entry per CDR3 protein, called by TCRdb with MiXCR from the 5' RACE reads. This sample carries about 250,000 distinct CDR3 sequences, over 13% of them seen once, and the ten largest clones take 8.8%. Study-level points and caveats: Abundant beta clonotypes from cord blood had fewer insertions, unlike memory repertoires, which showed none.

CDR1 SGHRS and CDR2 YFSETQ come from the germline V gene. The CDR3 is 16 residues long. V dropped 1 base and J dropped 2 bases, with 15 bases sitting between them. The genes are TRBV5-1 and TRBJ1-2; a weak D match, TRBD1 (6 bases). Material for sequencing was memory (CD45RO+) T cells sorted from blood. This receptor was taken from a woman in her late teens or twenties in good health. The CDR3 region has the DNA TGCGCCAGCAGCTTGCAGGGGTCAAGGGGGAACTATGGCTACACCTTC. It encodes CASSLQGSRGNYGYTF.